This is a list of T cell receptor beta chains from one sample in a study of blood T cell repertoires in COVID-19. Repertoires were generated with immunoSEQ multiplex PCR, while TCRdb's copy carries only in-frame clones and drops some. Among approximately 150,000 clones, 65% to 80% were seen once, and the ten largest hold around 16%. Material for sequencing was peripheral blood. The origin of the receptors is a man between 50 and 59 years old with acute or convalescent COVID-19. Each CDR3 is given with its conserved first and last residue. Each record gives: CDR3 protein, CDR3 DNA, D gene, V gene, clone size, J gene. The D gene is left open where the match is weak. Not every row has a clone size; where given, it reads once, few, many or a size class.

cdr3_aa: CASSPIRTGGSGNTIYF
cdr3_nt: TGTGCCAGCAGCCCGATCCGGACAGGGGGCTCTGGAAACACCATATATTTT
d_call: TRBD1
v_call: TRBV11-2
clone_size: .
j_call: TRBJ1-3

cdr3_aa: CATRLAETYNEQFF
cdr3_nt: TGTGCCACCCGACTAGCGGAGACCTACAATGAGCAGTTCTTC
d_call: TRBD2
v_call: TRBV6-5
clone_size: .
j_call: TRBJ2-1

cdr3_aa: CASGGQGNTIYF
cdr3_nt: TGTGCCAGCGGGGGACAAGGAAACACCATATATTTT
d_call: .
v_call: TRBV2
clone_size: few
j_call: TRBJ1-3

cdr3_aa: CATSHRQSNNEQFF
cdr3_nt: TGTGCCACCAGCCATAGACAGAGTAACAATGAGCAGTTCTTC
d_call: .
v_call: TRBV24-1
clone_size: .
j_call: TRBJ2-1

cdr3_aa: CRGQGGTEAFF
cdr3_nt: TGCAGGGGACAGGGTGGCACTGAAGCTTTCTTT
d_call: TRBD1
v_call: TRBV20-1
clone_size: .
j_call: TRBJ1-1

cdr3_aa: CASSPRGLGLNEQFF
cdr3_nt: TGTGCCAGCTCACCAAGGGGTTTAGGCTTGAATGAGCAGTTCTTC
d_call: .
v_call: TRBV18
clone_size: .
j_call: TRBJ2-1

cdr3_aa: CASSRGWANEKLFF
cdr3_nt: TGTGCCAGCAGCCGAGGGTGGGCTAATGAAAAACTGTTTTTT
d_call: .
v_call: TRBV5-8
clone_size: few
j_call: TRBJ1-4

cdr3_aa: CASSTRQGADQPQHF
cdr3_nt: TGTGCCAGCAGCACCCGACAGGGGGCGGATCAGCCCCAGCATTTT
d_call: .
v_call: TRBV21-1
clone_size: .
j_call: TRBJ1-5

cdr3_aa: CASSQRTGENYGYTF
cdr3_nt: TGTGCCAGCAGCCAAAGGACAGGGGAGAACTATGGCTACACCTTC
d_call: TRBD1
v_call: TRBV3-1/TRBV3-2
clone_size: .
j_call: TRBJ1-2

cdr3_aa: CASSYRGDQPQHF
cdr3_nt: TGTGCCAGCAGTTATCGGGGGGATCAGCCCCAGCATTTT
d_call: .
v_call: TRBV6-6
clone_size: .
j_call: TRBJ1-5

cdr3_aa: CAWSSLNYGYTF
cdr3_nt: TGTGCCTGGAGCAGTCTCAACTATGGCTACACCTTC
d_call: .
v_call: TRBV30
clone_size: .
j_call: TRBJ1-2

cdr3_aa: CASSLDTGSDEQFF
cdr3_nt: TGTGCCAGCAGCTTGGACACGGGGAGCGATGAGCAGTTCTTC
d_call: .
v_call: TRBV5-8
clone_size: .
j_call: TRBJ2-1

cdr3_aa: CASSSFGQDLLHF
cdr3_nt: TGTGCCAGCAGCTCCTTCGGACAGGACTTGCTCCACTTT
d_call: TRBD1
v_call: TRBV5-4
clone_size: .
j_call: TRBJ1-6

cdr3_aa: CASSLLGETEAFF
cdr3_nt: TGTGCCAGCAGTTTGCTAGGGGAAACTGAAGCTTTCTTT
d_call: .
v_call: TRBV12-3/TRBV12-4
clone_size: .
j_call: TRBJ1-1

cdr3_aa: CASSPDRTPNYGYTF
cdr3_nt: TGTGCCAGCAGCCCAGACAGGACTCCTAACTATGGCTACACCTTC
d_call: .
v_call: TRBV11-2
clone_size: .
j_call: TRBJ1-2

cdr3_aa: CSGGTGLDTEAFF
cdr3_nt: TGCAGCGGCGGGACAGGGCTGGACACTGAAGCTTTCTTT
d_call: TRBD1
v_call: TRBV29-1
clone_size: .
j_call: TRBJ1-1

cdr3_aa: CASRTSGDTDTQYF
cdr3_nt: TGTGCCAGTAGGACTAGCGGGGACACAGATACGCAGTATTTT
d_call: TRBD2
v_call: TRBV19
clone_size: .
j_call: TRBJ2-3

cdr3_aa: CASNTDRGETQYF
cdr3_nt: TGTGCCAGCAATACGGACAGGGGAGAGACCCAGTACTTC
d_call: TRBD1
v_call: TRBV6-5
clone_size: .
j_call: TRBJ2-5

cdr3_aa: CASRKRGGSGNTIYF
cdr3_nt: TGTGCCAGCAGGAAAAGGGGGGGATCCGGAAACACCATATATTTT
d_call: .
v_call: TRBV6-5
clone_size: .
j_call: TRBJ1-3

cdr3_aa: CASSFSGEQFF
cdr3_nt: TGTGCCAGCAGTTTTTCGGGGGAGCAGTTCTTC
d_call: .
v_call: TRBV12-3/TRBV12-4
clone_size: .
j_call: TRBJ2-1

cdr3_aa: CASSIHGTPLHF
cdr3_nt: TGTGCCAGCAGTATACATGGTACACCCCTCCACTTT
d_call: .
v_call: TRBV12-3/TRBV12-4
clone_size: .
j_call: TRBJ1-6

cdr3_aa: CASSQGWRDYGYTF
cdr3_nt: TGCGCCAGCAGTCAGGGATGGAGGGACTATGGCTACACCTTC
d_call: .
v_call: TRBV5-1
clone_size: .
j_call: TRBJ1-2

cdr3_aa: CASSLEGGENQPQHF
cdr3_nt: TGTGCCAGTAGCCTCGAGGGGGGGGAGAATCAGCCCCAGCATTTT
d_call: .
v_call: TRBV19
clone_size: .
j_call: TRBJ1-5

cdr3_aa: CASSTPGQRNTEAFF
cdr3_nt: TGTGCCAGCAGTACCCCGGGACAGAGGAACACTGAAGCTTTCTTT
d_call: TRBD1
v_call: TRBV6-5
clone_size: .
j_call: TRBJ1-1